The 10 T cell receptor beta chains below come from one sample, sequenced in a study of identical twins. TCRdb called the 5' RACE reads again in MiXCR, with one record for every CDR3 protein. The sample records a few hundred thousand distinct CDR3 sequences, 9% to 10% being singletons. The same sample was also studied in work on yellow fever vaccine responses in identical twins.

The sequencing sample was made of PBMCs. The receptors derive from a woman between 18 and 29 years old in good health.

The chain is built from TRBV11-2 and TRBJ2-1; D not certain. This CDR3 is 16 amino acids long. Trimming took off 0 bases at V and 0 bases at J, with 9 bases between the two ends. In germline, CDR1 is SGHAT, CDR2 FQNNGV. CDR3: CASSLEPMSSYNEQFF. The CDR3 nucleotides are TGTGCCAGCAGCTTAGAACCTATGAGCTCCTACAATGAGCAGTTCTTC.

The chain employs TRBV9 and TRBJ2-1; D might be TRBD2 (6 bases). Trimming took off 1 base at V and 0 bases at J, with 8 bases between the two ends. This CDR3 region has 15 residues. Germline V gives CDR1 SGDLS, CDR2 YYNGEE. Written as DNA, the CDR3 is TGTGCCAGCAGCGTACAGGACTACTCCTACAATGAGCAGTTCTTC. It specifies CASSVQDYSYNEQFF.

J is TRBJ2-7 and V is TRBV13; 7 positions agree with TRBD2. CDR3 length equals 16 residues. The germline CDR1 and CDR2 sequences are PRHDT and FYEKMQ (reference sequence). The trim removed 5 bases at V and 4 bases at J, leaving 14 bases unmatched. The CDR3: CASSRDPQTSRYEQYF. CDR3 in DNA: TGTGCCAGCAGCCGCGACCCCCAGACTAGCAGATACGAGCAGTACTTC.

This clonotype was observed a handful of times. The V call is TRBV11-2, the J call TRBJ1-5; D gene uncertain. Germline V gene data show CDR1 as SGHAT and CDR2 as FQNNGV. The germline V and J ends were trimmed by 1 base and 3 bases, with 7 bases remaining between them. The CDR3 loop spans 14 amino acids. This chain's CDR3 is CASSLVAINQPQHF. The DNA for the CDR3 is TGTGCCAGCAGCTTAGTAGCGATCAATCAGCCCCAGCATTTT.

The sample holds a few counts of this clonotype. This rearrangement joins TRBV7-9 to TRBJ1-1, with 9 bases identical to TRBD1. J gave up 5 bases and V 3 bases, and 10 bases lay outside the gene matches. The CDR3 is 16 residues long. In germline, CDR1 is SEHNR, CDR2 FQNEAQ (reference sequence). The CDR3 bases are TGTGCCAGCAGCTTTGGGGGGACAGGGTTTCGAACTGAAGCTTTCTTT. Its translation is CASSFGGTGFRTEAFF.

This clonotype was seen ten or more times. The chain combines TRBV12-3 or TRBV12-4 with TRBJ1-5; D is unclear. The V end lost 5 bases, the J end lost 2 bases, and 13 bases lay between the germline ends. The CDR3 length is 15 residues. CDR3 bases: TGTGCCAGCAGTCTAGGACGGCGGGGCAATCAGCCCCAGCATTTT. Translation gives CASSLGRRGNQPQHF.

This clonotype appeared many times. The chain has TRBV5-1 and TRBJ2-7; the match to TRBD1 covers 8 bases. Trimming removed 4 bases from V and 5 bases from J; junction bases left unmatched: 5. The CDR3 loop spans 13 amino acids. Germline values: CDR1 SGHRS, CDR2 YFSETQ. CDR3 in amino acids: CASSLGQGDEQYF. As DNA, the CDR3 is TGCGCCAGCAGCCTCGGACAGGGTGACGAGCAGTACTTC.

This chain joins TRBV20-1 and TRBJ2-7; the match to TRBD2 covers 8 bases. V lost 6 bases to trimming and J lost 7 bases; unmatched junction nucleotides: 14. The CDR3 extends over 14 amino acids. The germline V gene has CDR1 DFQATT and CDR2 SNEGSKA (reference sequence). The CDR3 here is CSAPGGAGYLEQYF. The CDR3 DNA follows: TGCAGTGCCCCCGGGGGGGCGGGGTATTTGGAGCAGTACTTC.

This clonotype was seen ten or more times. This chain uses TRBV5-6 with TRBJ2-1; unclear D gene. This CDR3 has 13 amino acids. Trimming removed 3 bases at V and 5 bases at J, with 9 bases between. Germline CDR1 is SGHDT and CDR2 is YYEEEE. CDR3 region: CASSSTYNNEQFF. The CDR3 DNA is TGTGCCAGCAGCTCGACTTATAACAATGAGCAGTTCTTC. Full variable domain (missing parts from reference TRBV5-6 and TRBJ2-1): DAGVTQSPTHLIKTRGQQVTLRCSPKSGHDTVSWYQQALGQGPQFIFQYYEEEERQRGNFPDRFSGHQFPNYSSELNVNALLLGDSALYLCASSSTYNNEQFFGPGTRLTVL.

This clonotype was detected only a few times. The J gene is TRBJ1-1, the V gene TRBV5-1; D ambiguous. V dropped 7 bases and J dropped 1 base, with 14 bases sitting between them. Per the germline V gene, CDR1 is SGHRS and CDR2 is YFSETQ. CDR3 length equals 14 residues. DNA for the CDR3: TGCGCCAGCCGAAAACCCGGAGGGAACACTGAAGCTTTCTTT. Translating gives CASRKPGGNTEAFF. The full variable domain, completed using reference TRBV5-1 and TRBJ1-1, is KAGVTQTPRYLIKTRGQQVTLSCSPISGHRSVSWYQQTPGQGLQFLFEYFSETQRNKGNFPGRFSGRQFSNSRSEMNVSTLELGDSALYLCASRKPGGNTEAFFGQGTRLTVV.